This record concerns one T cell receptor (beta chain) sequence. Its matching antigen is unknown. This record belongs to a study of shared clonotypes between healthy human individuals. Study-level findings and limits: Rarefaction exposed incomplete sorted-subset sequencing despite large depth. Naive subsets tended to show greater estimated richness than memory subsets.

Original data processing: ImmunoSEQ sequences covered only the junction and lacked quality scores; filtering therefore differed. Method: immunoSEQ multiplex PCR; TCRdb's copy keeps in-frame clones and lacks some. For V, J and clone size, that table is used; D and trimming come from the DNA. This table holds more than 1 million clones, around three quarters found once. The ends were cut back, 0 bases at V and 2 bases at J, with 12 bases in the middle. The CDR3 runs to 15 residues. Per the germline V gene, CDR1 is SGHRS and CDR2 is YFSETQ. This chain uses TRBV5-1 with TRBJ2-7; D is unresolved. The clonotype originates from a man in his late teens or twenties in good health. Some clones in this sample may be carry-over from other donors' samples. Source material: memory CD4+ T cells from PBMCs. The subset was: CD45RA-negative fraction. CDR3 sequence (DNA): TGCGCCAGCAGCTTGGGGTTCAACACCCCCTACGAGCAGTACTTC. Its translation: CASSLGFNTPYEQYF.